Described below is a single T cell receptor (beta chain) sequence and its context. Its antigen is as yet unknown. This CDR3 region has 14 residues. Germline V gene lookup returns CDR1 MNHNS and CDR2 SASEGT. The junction had 7 bases not matched to a gene; V was cut back by 8 bases and J by 5 bases. This entry comes from a study of cytomegalovirus exposure and HLA in healthy donors. Whole-study results and caveats: V- and J-gene trimming of TCR beta was linked (in a later analysis) to a missense DCLRE1C variant. In a later analysis, parvovirus B19, influenza, CMV and Epstein-Barr virus appeared linked to several top co-occurrence clusters.

Primers: 60 Vbeta forward and 13 Jbeta reverse. Libraries were prepared by immunoSEQ multiplex PCR; TCRdb keeps only in-frame clonotypes and omits some of them. The sample consists of 110,000 to 150,000 clones, 65% to 80% of them appearing once. Likely unrecorded immune exposures existed in these nominally healthy donors. The chain employs TRBV6-1 and TRBJ2-2, with 8 bases identical to TRBD1. The sample taken for sequencing was PBMCs. The receptor's source is a woman aged 30 to 39 in good health and CMV-seronegative. Here the CDR3 DNA reads TGTGCCAGCGAGGGACAGGAAACGACCGGGGAGCTGTTTTTT. Amino acids: CASEGQETTGELFF.